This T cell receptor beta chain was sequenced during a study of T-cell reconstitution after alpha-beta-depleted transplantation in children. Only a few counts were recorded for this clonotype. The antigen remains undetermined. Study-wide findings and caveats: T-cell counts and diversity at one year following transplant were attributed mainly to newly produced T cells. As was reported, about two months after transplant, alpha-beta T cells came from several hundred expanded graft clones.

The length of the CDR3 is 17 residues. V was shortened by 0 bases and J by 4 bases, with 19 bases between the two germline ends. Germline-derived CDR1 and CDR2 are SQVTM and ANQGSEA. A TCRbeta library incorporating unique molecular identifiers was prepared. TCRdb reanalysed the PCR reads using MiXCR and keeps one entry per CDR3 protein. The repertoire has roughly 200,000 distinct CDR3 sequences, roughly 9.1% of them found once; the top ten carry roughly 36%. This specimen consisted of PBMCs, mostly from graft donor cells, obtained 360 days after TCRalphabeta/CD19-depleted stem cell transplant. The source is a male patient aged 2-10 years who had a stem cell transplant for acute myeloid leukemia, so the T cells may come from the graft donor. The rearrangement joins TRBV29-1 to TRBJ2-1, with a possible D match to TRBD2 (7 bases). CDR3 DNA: TGCAGCGTTGAAGATCCCGGGGGCGGGAGTGGGTACAATGAGCAGTTCTTC. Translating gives CSVEDPGGGSGYNEQFF.